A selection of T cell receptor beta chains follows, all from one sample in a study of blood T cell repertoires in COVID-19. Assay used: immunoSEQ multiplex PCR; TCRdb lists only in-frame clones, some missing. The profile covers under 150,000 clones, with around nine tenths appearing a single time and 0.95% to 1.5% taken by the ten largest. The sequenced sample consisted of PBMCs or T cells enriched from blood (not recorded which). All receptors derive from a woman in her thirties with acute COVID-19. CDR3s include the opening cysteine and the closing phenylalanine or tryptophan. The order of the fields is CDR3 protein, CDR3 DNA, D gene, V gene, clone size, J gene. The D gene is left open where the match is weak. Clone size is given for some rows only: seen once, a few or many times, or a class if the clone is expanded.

CDR3: CASSRTGGKLFF; DNA: TGTGCCAGCAGTCGGACAGGCGGAAAACTGTTTTTT; D: TRBD1; V: TRBV2; size: NA; J: TRBJ1-4
CDR3: CASSLGVSAFF; DNA: TGTGCCAGCAGCTTAGGTGTTAGCGCCTTCTTC; D: NA; V: TRBV7-2; size: NA; J: TRBJ2-1
CDR3: CATSRREAIGNTEAFF; DNA: TGTGCCACCAGCAGAAGAGAGGCAATCGGGAACACTGAAGCTTTCTTT; D: NA; V: TRBV15; size: NA; J: TRBJ1-1
CDR3: CASSLGRLEEQFF; DNA: TGTGCCAGCAGCTTAGGGCGTTTGGAGGAGCAGTTCTTC; D: NA; V: TRBV7-2; size: few; J: TRBJ2-1
CDR3: CASSKLGQARSQTEAFF; DNA: TGTGCCAGTAGTAAGTTAGGACAGGCTAGATCCCAAACTGAAGCTTTCTTT; D: TRBD1; V: TRBV19; size: NA; J: TRBJ1-1
CDR3: CASSFGGSGRIGETQYF; DNA: TGTGCCAGCAGTTTTGGTGGTAGCGGGAGGATCGGAGAGACCCAGTACTTC; D: TRBD2; V: TRBV27; size: NA; J: TRBJ2-5
CDR3: CASALGFRYEQYF; DNA: TGTGCCAGCGCTCTCGGGTTTCGTTACGAGCAGTACTTC; D: NA; V: TRBV27; size: NA; J: TRBJ2-7
CDR3: CATSDCRRGTVLYEQYF; DNA: TGTGCCACCAGTGATTGCCGAAGAGGGACAGTCCTTTACGAGCAGTACTTC; D: TRBD1; V: TRBV24-1; size: NA; J: TRBJ2-7
CDR3: CAWSVVANTEAFF; DNA: TGTGCCTGGAGTGTGGTGGCTAACACTGAAGCTTTCTTT; D: NA; V: TRBV30; size: NA; J: TRBJ1-1
CDR3: CASSYKTGVGGYTF; DNA: TGTGCCAGCAGTTACAAGACAGGGGTGGGCGGCTACACCTTC; D: TRBD1; V: TRBV6-6; size: NA; J: TRBJ1-2
CDR3: CAISEVGPAFF; DNA: TGTGCCATCAGTGAGGTGGGGCCAGCTTTCTTT; D: NA; V: TRBV10-3; size: NA; J: TRBJ1-1
CDR3: CASSPQRSHNEQFF; DNA: TGTGCCAGCAGCCCCCAGCGCAGTCACAATGAGCAGTTCTTC; D: NA; V: TRBV11-1; size: few; J: TRBJ2-1
CDR3: CASRDQGQGSYEQYF; DNA: TGTGCCAGCAGAGATCAGGGACAGGGGTCCTACGAGCAGTACTTC; D: TRBD1; V: TRBV28; size: NA; J: TRBJ2-7
CDR3: CAISLPGVGETQYF; DNA: TGTGCCATCAGTCTTCCAGGGGTTGGCGAGACCCAGTACTTC; D: NA; V: TRBV10-3; size: NA; J: TRBJ2-5
CDR3: CASSPIVTGGAGNSPLHF; DNA: TGTGCCAGCTCACCTATTGTGACAGGGGGCGCAGGGAATTCACCCCTCCACTTT; D: TRBD1; V: TRBV18; size: NA; J: TRBJ1-6
CDR3: CASSLQGSESPLHF; DNA: TGTGCCAGCAGTCTGCAGGGTAGTGAATCACCCCTCCACTTT; D: NA; V: TRBV2; size: once; J: TRBJ1-6
CDR3: CASSRSYRNTEAFF; DNA: TGTGCCAGCAGTCGTTCATATAGGAACACTGAAGCTTTCTTT; D: NA; V: TRBV28; size: once; J: TRBJ1-1
CDR3: CASSGGTSGRMRSYEQYF; DNA: TGCGCCAGCAGCGGCGGGACTAGCGGGAGGATGCGCTCCTACGAGCAGTACTTC; D: TRBD2; V: TRBV5-1; size: NA; J: TRBJ2-7
CDR3: CASSYTVVTYEQYF; DNA: TGTGCCAGCAGTTACACCGTTGTTACTTACGAGCAGTACTTC; D: NA; V: TRBV6-6; size: NA; J: TRBJ2-7
CDR3: CASTLLAGDNEQFF; DNA: TGTGCCAGCACACTACTAGCGGGGGACAATGAGCAGTTCTTC; D: TRBD2; V: TRBV2; size: NA; J: TRBJ2-1
CDR3: CASSPEERQPQHF; DNA: TGTGCCAGCTCACCCGAGGAGCGGCAGCCCCAGCATTTT; D: NA; V: TRBV18; size: NA; J: TRBJ1-5
CDR3: CASADTGTTVEQYF; DNA: TGTGCCAGCGCGGATACAGGGACGACCGTCGAGCAGTACTTC; D: NA; V: TRBV19; size: NA; J: TRBJ2-7
CDR3: CASSRTGANEKLFF; DNA: TGTGCCAGCAGTCGGACAGGGGCTAATGAAAAACTGTTTTTT; D: TRBD1; V: TRBV28; size: NA; J: TRBJ1-4
CDR3: CASSLRRTGDAEAFF; DNA: TGTGCCAGCAGTTTGCGCCGGACAGGGGACGCCGAAGCTTTCTTT; D: TRBD1; V: TRBV28; size: NA; J: TRBJ1-1
CDR3: CASNGGLTSPLHF; DNA: TGTGCCAGCAACGGGGGGCTGACTTCACCCCTCCACTTT; D: NA; V: TRBV28; size: NA; J: TRBJ1-6
CDR3: CASSKRLAGATDTQYF; DNA: TGTGCCAGCAGTAAAAGACTAGCGGGGGCCACAGATACGCAGTATTTT; D: TRBD2; V: TRBV27; size: NA; J: TRBJ2-3
CDR3: CATSRDYKLPDTGGYTF; DNA: TGTGCCACCAGCAGAGATTATAAGTTGCCCGATACGGGTGGCTACACCTTC; D: NA; V: TRBV15; size: NA; J: TRBJ1-2
CDR3: CAWRRGNTEAFF; DNA: TGTGCCTGGAGAAGGGGGAACACTGAAGCTTTCTTT; D: NA; V: TRBV30; size: NA; J: TRBJ1-1
CDR3: CSASGTSGSQETQYF; DNA: TGCAGTGCTAGTGGGACTAGCGGGTCCCAAGAGACCCAGTACTTC; D: TRBD2; V: TRBV20-1; size: NA; J: TRBJ2-5
CDR3: CASTPLAGAYNEQFF; DNA: TGTGCCAGCACCCCACTAGCGGGAGCCTACAATGAGCAGTTCTTC; D: TRBD2; V: TRBV28; size: NA; J: TRBJ2-1
CDR3: CASSPLAGTYNEQFF; DNA: TGTGCCAGCAGCCCTCTAGCGGGAACCTACAATGAGCAGTTCTTC; D: TRBD2; V: TRBV9; size: NA; J: TRBJ2-1
CDR3: CASSPSTGYEQYF; DNA: TGCGCCAGCAGCCCGTCGACAGGTTACGAGCAGTACTTC; D: NA; V: TRBV5-1; size: NA; J: TRBJ2-7
CDR3: CASSQTGFSGANVLTF; DNA: TGTGCCAGCAGCCAGACAGGCTTCTCTGGGGCCAACGTCCTGACTTTC; D: NA; V: TRBV5-5; size: NA; J: TRBJ2-6
CDR3: CASSQSGFNYGYTF; DNA: TGCGCCAGCAGTCAGTCAGGATTTAACTATGGCTACACCTTC; D: NA; V: TRBV23-1; size: NA; J: TRBJ1-2
CDR3: CASTPRGDLNYGYTF; DNA: TGTGCCAGTACCCCAAGGGGTGATTTGAACTATGGCTACACCTTC; D: NA; V: TRBV19; size: NA; J: TRBJ1-2
CDR3: CASTGYSNQPQHF; DNA: TGTGCCAGTACAGGGTATAGCAATCAGCCCCAGCATTTT; D: NA; V: TRBV19; size: NA; J: TRBJ1-5
CDR3: CAWSLRDRLSGNTIYF; DNA: TGTGCCTGGAGTCTCCGGGACAGACTCTCTGGAAACACCATATATTTT; D: TRBD1; V: TRBV30; size: NA; J: TRBJ1-3
CDR3: CASSLTSDSYNEQFF; DNA: TGTGCCAGCAGTCTAACTAGCGACTCCTACAATGAGCAGTTCTTC; D: TRBD2; V: TRBV7-2; size: NA; J: TRBJ2-1
CDR3: CASSHAEASLEQYF; DNA: TGCGCCAGCAGCCACGCTGAGGCTTCCCTGGAGCAGTACTTC; D: NA; V: TRBV4-1; size: NA; J: TRBJ2-7
CDR3: CASSVIAGAGTGELFF; DNA: TGTGCCAGCAGCGTGATAGCGGGAGCGGGCACCGGGGAGCTGTTTTTT; D: TRBD2; V: TRBV9; size: NA; J: TRBJ2-2